The clone carrying this TCR beta chain was counted only a few times. What it binds is not known. These data come from a study of blood T cells in healthy people across ages. General observations from the study: TCR beta diversity, measured per million T cells, fell in a roughly linear way with age.

Together with a sample-barcoded 5' primer, a J-beta primer mix was included in a second PCR lasting about 7 to 12 cycles. TCRdb fed the 5' RACE reads into MiXCR, producing one record per CDR3 protein. This sample has more than 700,000 distinct CDR3 sequences, with around 45% found just once. The CDR3 covers 15 residues. CDR1 SGHNT and CDR2 YENEEA come from the germline V gene. The V and J ends lost 1 base and 2 bases respectively, with 10 bases between them. The sequence was obtained from a man aged 80 or over in good health. Input material: blood. This chain joins TRBV11-3 and TRBJ2-3; no reliable D call. The CDR3 nucleotides are TGTGCCAGCAGCTTAGTTGGAGCAGACACAGATACGCAGTATTTT. Residues: CASSLVGADTDTQYF.